The 9 T cell receptor beta chains given below trace back to one sample, sequenced in a study of blood T cells in healthy people across ages. A sample-barcoded 5' primer and a J-beta primer mix were used in a second PCR of about 7 to 11 cycles. In TCRdb, the 5' RACE reads were re-called with MiXCR into one record per CDR3 protein. The top ten hold 6.5% to 8.5% of the sample, which has about 1.4 million distinct CDR3 sequences, approximately 60% seen once. The specimen sequenced was blood. Source of these receptors: a man in his late teens or twenties in good health.

The sample holds a few counts of this clonotype. The chain links TRBV27 to TRBJ2-6, with D perhaps TRBD2 (5 bases). Germline V gene lookup returns CDR1 MNHEY and CDR2 SMNVEV (reference sequence). The CDR3 is 17 amino acids. Trimming shortened V by 6 bases and J by 4 bases, and 19 bases separated the two germline ends. CDR3 in DNA: TGTGCCAGCAGGGACCTGATGGGAGTAGAGGGGGCCAACGTCCTGACTTTC. It is translated as CASRDLMGVEGANVLTF.

The CDR3 coding sequence is TGTGCCAGCAGCTCGGACCTCGACAGTTATACGCAGTATTTT. It yields the protein CASSSDLDSYTQYF. The J gene is TRBJ2-3, the V gene TRBV7-9, with D possibly TRBD1 on 5 matching bases. This CDR3 has 14 residues. The V gene's germline CDR1 is SEHNR and CDR2 FQNEAQ (reference sequence). Trimming removed 4 bases from V and 7 bases from J, with 15 bases in between.

The chain has TRBV20-1 and TRBJ2-3, with TRBD1 identical over 10 bases. The CDR3 has 14 amino acids. Germline V lookup: CDR1 DFQATT, CDR2 SNEGSKA (reference sequence). V shed 3 bases, J shed 5 bases, and the junction held 5 bases outside the gene matches. CDR3 nucleotide sequence: TGCAGTGCTAGTTGGGGACAGGGGATAGATACGCAGTATTTT. Protein sequence: CSASWGQGIDTQYF.

This clonotype was counted between two and nine times. The rearrangement uses TRBV27 and TRBJ2-6, with 7 positions matching TRBD1. CDR3 length: 16 residues. CDR1 MNHEY and CDR2 SMNVEV come from the germline V gene (reference sequence). The J segment lost 3 bases and the V segment lost 6 bases, leaving 8 bases of the junction unmatched. The CDR3 DNA is TGTGCCAGCAGCCCACTTACAGGGGATGGGGCCAACGTCCTGACTTTC. This translates into CASSPLTGDGANVLTF.

This clonotype was counted only a few times. This chain joins TRBV4-3 and TRBJ2-6, with unresolved D. The V gene lost 2 bases and the J gene lost 0 bases, with 5 bases spanning the gap. The CDR3 loop spans 15 amino acids. Germline CDR1 is LGHNA and CDR2 is YSLEER. The CDR3 DNA reads TGCGCCAGCAGCCAAACACGCTCTGGGGCCAACGTCCTGACTTTC. Translation: CASSQTRSGANVLTF.

The chain links TRBV6-6 to TRBJ2-5; TRBD1 aligns across 7 bases. Looked up from germline, CDR1 is MNHNY and CDR2 is SVGAGI (reference sequence). Unmatched junction bases numbered 5, after V lost 0 bases and J lost 13 bases. The CDR3 sequence is 12 residues long. CDR3 loop: CASSYSPRGRYF. CDR3 DNA: TGTGCCAGCAGTTACTCTCCCAGGGGGAGGTACTTC.

The rearrangement uses TRBV20-1 and TRBJ2-1; 7 bases are a match to TRBD2. V lost 5 bases to trimming and J lost 0 bases; unmatched junction nucleotides: 4. CDR1 is DFQATT, CDR2 SNEGSKA, per germline (reference sequence). The length of the CDR3 is 14 residues. The CDR3 nucleotides are TGCAGTGCTGCTGCTAGCGGCTCCTACAATGAGCAGTTCTTC. Amino acid sequence: CSAAASGSYNEQFF.

The CDR3 loop is CASSQDRGRFKETQYF. The DNA for the CDR3 is TGTGCCAGCAGCCAAGATCGGGGGAGATTCAAAGAGACCCAGTACTTC. This chain uses TRBV3-1 with TRBJ2-5; D may be TRBD2 (6 bases). V was trimmed by 0 bases and J by 3 bases, leaving 14 bases between them. This CDR3 contains 16 residues. CDR1 and CDR2 from the germline V gene are LGHDT and YNNKEL (reference sequence).

This clonotype was seen a few times. The chain uses TRBV27 and TRBJ2-7; TRBD1 matches 8 bases. The CDR3 is made up of 14 amino acids. The germline gives CDR1 MNHEY, CDR2 SMNVEV (reference sequence). Trimming removed 9 bases from V and 3 bases from J; junction bases left unmatched: 10. CDR3 DNA: TGTGCCAGTCTGACAGGGGCCTGGGTCTACGAGCAGTACTTC. Translating it yields CASLTGAWVYEQYF.